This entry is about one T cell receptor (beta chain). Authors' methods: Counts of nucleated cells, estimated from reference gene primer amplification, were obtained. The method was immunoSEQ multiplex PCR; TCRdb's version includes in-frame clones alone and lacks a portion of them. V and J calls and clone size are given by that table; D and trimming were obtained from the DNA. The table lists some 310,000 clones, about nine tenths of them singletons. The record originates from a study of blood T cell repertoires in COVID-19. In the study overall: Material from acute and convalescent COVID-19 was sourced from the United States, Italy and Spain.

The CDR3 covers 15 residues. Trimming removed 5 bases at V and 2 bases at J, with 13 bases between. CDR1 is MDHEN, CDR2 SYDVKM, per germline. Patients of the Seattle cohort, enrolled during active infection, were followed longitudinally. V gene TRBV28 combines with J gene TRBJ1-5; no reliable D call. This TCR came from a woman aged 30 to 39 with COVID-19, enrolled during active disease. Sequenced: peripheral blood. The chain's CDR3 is CASSPRGQGNQPQHF. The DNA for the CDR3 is TGTGCCAGCAGTCCCCGCGGGCAGGGCAATCAGCCCCAGCATTTT.